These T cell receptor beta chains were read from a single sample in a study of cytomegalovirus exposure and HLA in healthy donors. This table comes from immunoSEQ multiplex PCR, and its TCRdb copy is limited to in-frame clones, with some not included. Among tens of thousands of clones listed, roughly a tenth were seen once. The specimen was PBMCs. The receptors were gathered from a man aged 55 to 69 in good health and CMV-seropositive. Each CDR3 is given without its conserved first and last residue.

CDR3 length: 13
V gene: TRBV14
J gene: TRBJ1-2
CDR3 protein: ASSQERTGTNGYT

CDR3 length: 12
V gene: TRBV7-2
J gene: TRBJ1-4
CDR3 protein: ASSLMGAVEKLF

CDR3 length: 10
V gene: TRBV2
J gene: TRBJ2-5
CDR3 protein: ASSLNGETQY

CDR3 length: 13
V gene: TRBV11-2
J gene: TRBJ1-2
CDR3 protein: ASSPRTYRAHGYT

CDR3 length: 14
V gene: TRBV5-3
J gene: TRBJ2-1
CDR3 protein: ARSSLPQGSYNEQF

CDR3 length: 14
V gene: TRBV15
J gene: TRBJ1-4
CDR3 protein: ATSTSERGVREKLF

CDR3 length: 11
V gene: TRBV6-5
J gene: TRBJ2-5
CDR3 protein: ASSYTGGETQY

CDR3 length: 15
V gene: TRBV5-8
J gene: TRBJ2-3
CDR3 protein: ASSGRLRSPSTDTQY

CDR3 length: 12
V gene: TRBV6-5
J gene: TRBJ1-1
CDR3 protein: ASRPDRLNTEAF

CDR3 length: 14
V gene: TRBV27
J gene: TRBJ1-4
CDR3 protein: ASRQNGGQTNEKLF

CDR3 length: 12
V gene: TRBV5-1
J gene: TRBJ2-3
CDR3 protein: ASSRLAGTDTQY